These T cell receptor beta chains were read from a single sample in a study of neurological immune-mediated disorders. MiXCR, run by TCRdb on the 5' RACE reads, gives a single entry per CDR3 protein. Of 25,000 to 35,000 distinct CDR3 sequences listed, roughly 15% are singletons. Sequencing was carried out using PBMCs. These receptor sequences come from a man between 65 and 79 years old in good health. Both conserved end residues are part of each CDR3. Each record gives: CDR3 protein, CDR3 DNA, clone size, V gene, CDR3 length, J gene, D gene. The D gene is left open where the match is weak. Clone size, where shown, is once, few, many, or a class for clones that have expanded.

CASSPETFPRNF,TGTGCCAGCAGCCCCGAAACTTTTCCTAGAAACTTC,-,TRBV7-2,12,TRBJ2-7,-
CASSLRQEGGYTF,TGCGCCAGCAGCTTGCGACAGGAGGGTGGCTACACCTTC,many,TRBV5-1,13,TRBJ1-2,-
CATHPSARDNEQFF,TGTGCCACCCACCCTTCTGCCAGGGACAATGAGCAGTTCTTC,many,TRBV10-3,14,TRBJ2-1,-
CSASPRWGTGGNQPQHF,TGCAGTGCTAGCCCGCGATGGGGGACAGGGGGCAATCAGCCCCAGCATTTT,many,TRBV20-1,17,TRBJ1-5,TRBD1
CSVDQGDRETQYF,TGCAGCGTTGACCAGGGGGATCGAGAGACCCAGTACTTC,-,TRBV29-1,13,TRBJ2-5,TRBD1
CSAGSSWTSGDLRDEQFF,TGCAGTGCTGGATCCTCCTGGACTAGCGGGGACCTCCGGGATGAGCAGTTCTTC,many,TRBV20-1,18,TRBJ2-1,TRBD2
CASSTASSHNEKLFF,TGCGCCAGCAGCACCGCGTCAAGCCATAATGAAAAACTGTTTTTT,many,TRBV5-1,15,TRBJ1-4,-
CASSLWQFDIQYF,TGTGCCAGCAGCTTATGGCAGTTTGACATTCAGTACTTC,many,TRBV7-2,13,TRBJ2-4,-
CASSSGWNEQFF,TGTGCCAGCAGTTCCGGGTGGAATGAGCAGTTCTTC,many,TRBV27,12,TRBJ2-1,-
CASSSGTVYEQYF,TGTGCCAGCTCATCCGGGACAGTCTACGAGCAGTACTTC,-,TRBV18,13,TRBJ2-7,TRBD1
CSARDRRRGYTDTQYF,TGCAGTGCTAGAGATAGGCGCAGGGGGTACACAGATACGCAGTATTTT,few,TRBV20-1,16,TRBJ2-3,TRBD1
CASSPGPDNYGYTF,TGTGCCAGCAGCCCGGGGCCGGATAACTATGGCTACACCTTC,many,TRBV7-8,14,TRBJ1-2,-
CASSHPRQGLYEQYF,TGCGCCAGCAGCCATCCCCGGCAGGGACTATACGAGCAGTACTTC,many,TRBV4-3,15,TRBJ2-7,TRBD2
CSVEDPGGKETQYF,TGCAGCGTTGAAGATCCAGGGGGCAAAGAGACCCAGTACTTC,many,TRBV29-1,14,TRBJ2-5,TRBD1
CSARRTGLVNTEAFF,TGCAGTGCTAGGAGGACAGGGTTGGTGAACACTGAAGCTTTCTTT,many,TRBV20-1,15,TRBJ1-1,TRBD1
CASTPIAGDYYEQFF,TGTGCCAGTACCCCTATAGCGGGGGATTACTATGAGCAGTTCTTC,-,TRBV11-3,15,TRBJ2-1,TRBD2
CASSARVSGTEAFF,TGTGCCAGCAGCGCCAGGGTTTCGGGGACTGAAGCTTTCTTT,many,TRBV9,14,TRBJ1-1,-
CASSQTSGGAQDTQYF,TGTGCCAGCAGCCAGACTAGCGGGGGGGCCCAGGATACGCAGTATTTT,many,TRBV4-2,16,TRBJ2-3,TRBD2
CSASDRGYTNEKLFF,TGCAGTGCTTCGGACAGGGGGTACACTAATGAAAAACTGTTTTTT,many,TRBV20-1,15,TRBJ1-4,TRBD1
CASSTLQGVVQPQHF,TGTGCCAGCTCAACTCTACAGGGAGTAGTTCAGCCCCAGCATTTT,-,TRBV18,15,TRBJ1-5,-
CASSEALGGIGNTIYF,TGTGCCAGCAGTGAAGCGCTGGGGGGCATTGGAAACACCATATATTTT,many,TRBV6-1,16,TRBJ1-3,-
CAISELQGAWEQFF,TGTGCCATCAGTGAACTACAGGGGGCCTGGGAGCAGTTCTTC,many,TRBV10-3,14,TRBJ2-1,TRBD1
CSARTDSRRRQYF,TGCAGTGCTAGAACTGATAGCCGGCGCCGGCAGTACTTC,many,TRBV20-1,13,TRBJ2-7,-
CSASSGALSNQPQHF,TGCAGTGCTAGTTCTGGGGCTTTGAGCAATCAGCCCCAGCATTTT,many,TRBV20-1,15,TRBJ1-5,-
CSASQGQAIDNEQFF,TGCAGTGCTAGCCAGGGACAGGCGATCGACAATGAGCAGTTCTTC,many,TRBV20-1,15,TRBJ2-1,TRBD1
CASRWTSGGSRGEQFF,TGTGCCAGCAGGTGGACTAGCGGGGGTTCTAGGGGTGAGCAGTTCTTC,many,TRBV12-3/TRBV12-4,16,TRBJ2-1,TRBD2
CANGPRFYEQYF,TGTGCCAACGGTCCGAGGTTCTACGAGCAGTACTTC,-,TRBV6-6,12,TRBJ2-7,-
CASSTATADTQYF,TGTGCCAGCAGCACGGCGACGGCAGATACGCAGTATTTT,many,TRBV11-2,13,TRBJ2-3,-
CASSYLGLYSNQPQHF,TGTGCCAGCAGTTACTTAGGACTTTATAGCAATCAGCCCCAGCATTTT,many,TRBV6-2/TRBV6-3,16,TRBJ1-5,-
CASRTGKTQISYEQYF,TGTGCCAGCCGGACAGGGAAGACCCAGATCTCCTACGAGCAGTACTTC,many,TRBV2,16,TRBJ2-7,TRBD1
CASSPRQGYEQYF,TGTGCCAGCAGTCCCAGACAGGGCTACGAGCAGTACTTC,many,TRBV27,13,TRBJ2-7,TRBD1
CSARVGTNEQYF,TGCAGTGCTAGAGTGGGGACCAACGAGCAGTACTTC,many,TRBV20-1,12,TRBJ2-7,-
CASSHRDLNTGELFF,TGTGCCAGCAGTCACAGGGACCTGAACACCGGGGAGCTGTTTTTT,many,TRBV7-9,15,TRBJ2-2,-
CASSGTGGGTGELFF,TGTGCCAGCAGCGGGACAGGGGGAGGGACCGGGGAGCTGTTTTTT,-,TRBV9,15,TRBJ2-2,TRBD1
CASSALGTGRNQPQHF,TGTGCCAGCAGTGCCCTCGGGACAGGGCGCAATCAGCCCCAGCATTTT,-,TRBV27,16,TRBJ1-5,TRBD1
CASSYSEGNEQFF,TGTGCCAGCAGTTACTCGGAGGGCAATGAGCAGTTCTTC,many,TRBV6-5,13,TRBJ2-1,-
CASSYYMERYEQYF,TGTGCCAGCAGTTACTATATGGAACGTTACGAGCAGTACTTC,many,TRBV6-2/TRBV6-3,14,TRBJ2-7,-
CASGLLRTDLDYNSPLHF,TGTGCTAGTGGTTTGCTTCGCACAGACCTAGATTATAATTCACCCCTCCACTTT,many,TRBV12-5,18,TRBJ1-6,-
CASSPGQGTDTQYF,TGCGCCAGCAGCCCGGGACAGGGCACAGATACGCAGTATTTT,many,TRBV5-1,14,TRBJ2-3,TRBD1
CASSQDPRDYGYTF,TGTGCCAGCAGCCAAGATCCCAGGGACTATGGCTACACCTTC,many,TRBV4-2,14,TRBJ1-2,-
CATSRDLVRGSEAFF,TGTGCCACCAGCAGAGACTTGGTCAGGGGTTCTGAAGCTTTCTTT,many,TRBV15,15,TRBJ1-1,-